What follows are 24 T cell receptor beta chains derived from one specimen sequenced in a study of blood T cell repertoires in COVID-19. Some clones are missing from TCRdb's copy, which holds only in-frame ones; the method was immunoSEQ multiplex PCR. The sample lists 300,000 to 400,000 clones; roughly 86% were seen once. Sequencing used peripheral blood. These receptors all stem from an older woman with COVID-19, enrolled during active disease.

The chain has TRBV6-1 and TRBJ1-1, with D hard to call. V gave up 2 bases and J gave up 0 bases, with 7 bases separating them. CDR1 and CDR2 from the germline V gene are MNHNS and SASEGT. This CDR3 region has 14 residues. CDR3 nucleotides: TGTGCCAGCAGTGAACTGAACATGAACACTGAAGCTTTCTTT. This encodes CASSELNMNTEAFF.

The CDR3 DNA reads TGTGCCAGCAGCTATACCGGGACAGGGGGCGGCTATGGCTACACCTTC. As protein: CASSYTGTGGGYGYTF. V and J are TRBV7-2 and TRBJ1-2; TRBD1 aligns across 12 bases. This CDR3 comprises 16 residues. Trimming removed 4 bases from V and 4 bases from J; junction bases left unmatched: 7. Germline CDR1 is SGHTA and CDR2 is FQGNSA.

The gene calls are TRBV29-1 and TRBJ2-3, with D perhaps matching TRBD2 (7 bases). V was cut by 2 bases and J by 0 bases, with 15 bases left in between. Germline CDR1 is SQVTM and CDR2 is ANQGSEA. CDR3 length: 16 amino acids. The DNA for the CDR3 is TGCAGCGTTGAATATCTGCGGGGGCGTAGCACAGATACGCAGTATTTT. Translating gives CSVEYLRGRSTDTQYF.

V gene TRBV11-2 combines with J gene TRBJ1-1; TRBD1 aligns across 7 bases. This CDR3 contains 13 residues. Per the germline V gene, CDR1 is SGHAT and CDR2 is FQNNGV. The trim removed 4 bases at V and 11 bases at J, leaving 10 bases unmatched. The CDR3 DNA reads as TGTGCCAGCAGCTCTCCCCCACAGGGGTGGGCTTTCTTT. It codes for CASSSPPQGWAFF.

This chain connects TRBV2 to TRBJ1-1; TRBD1 is a possible D gene (6 bases). Germline V gene data show CDR1 as SNHLY and CDR2 as FYNNEI. CDR3 length equals 13 residues. The V gene lost 7 bases and the J gene lost 8 bases, with 17 bases spanning the gap. CDR3 bases: TGTGCCAGCACCATAGACCGGGACAACGAAGCTTTCTTT. Protein sequence: CASTIDRDNEAFF. The variable domain in full, with the rest retrieved from reference TRBV2 and TRBJ1-1, is EPEVTQTPSHQVTQMGQEVILRCVPISNHLYFYWYRQILGQKVEFLVSFYNNEISEKSEIFDDQFSVERPDGSNFTLKIRSTKLEDSAMYFCASTIDRDNEAFFGQGTRLTVV.

In DNA, the CDR3 is TGCGCCAGCAGCTTGAGCAGGGAAAACACCGGGGAGCTGTTTTTT. This sequence encodes CASSLSRENTGELFF. The gene calls are TRBV5-1 and TRBJ2-2; maybe TRBD1 (5 bases). The CDR3 runs to 15 residues. Germline CDR1 is SGHRS and CDR2 is YFSETQ. Trimming stripped 1 base from V and 2 bases from J, with 9 bases between.

The V gene is TRBV30, the J gene TRBJ2-3; D is unresolved. Germline values: CDR1 GTSNPN, CDR2 SVGIG (reference sequence). V dropped 1 base and J dropped 2 bases, with 4 bases sitting between them. This CDR3 is built from 12 residues. CDR3 coding DNA: TGTGCCTGGAGTGCTCCCACAGATACGCAGTATTTT. Protein sequence: CAWSAPTDTQYF.

The V call is TRBV2, the J call TRBJ1-5, with no clear D. CDR3 length equals 14 residues. V lost 3 bases and J 3 bases, leaving 9 bases between the germline ends. CDR1 is SNHLY, CDR2 FYNNEI, per germline. CDR3 region: CASSERQFNQPQHF. In nucleotides, the CDR3 is TGTGCCAGCAGTGAGAGGCAGTTCAATCAGCCCCAGCATTTT. The complete variable domain, with remaining parts taken from reference TRBV2 and TRBJ1-5, reads EPEVTQTPSHQVTQMGQEVILRCVPISNHLYFYWYRQILGQKVEFLVSFYNNEISEKSEIFDDQFSVERPDGSNFTLKIRSTKLEDSAMYFCASSERQFNQPQHFGDGTRLSIL.

This clone came up once. The chain couples TRBV4-1 to TRBJ1-6; 7 bases agree with TRBD1. CDR3 length: 18 amino acids. Unmatched junction bases numbered 5, after V lost 0 bases and J lost 0 bases. Germline V gene lookup returns CDR1 MGHRA and CDR2 YSYEKL. This CDR3 reads CASSQERRGPSYNSPLHF. The DNA of the CDR3 is TGCGCCAGCAGCCAAGAACGGAGGGGGCCCTCCTATAATTCACCCCTCCACTTT.

Worth noting for this clone: Other DNA sequences in this specimen translate into the identical CDR3. This chain connects TRBV2 to TRBJ1-2; 7 nucleotides align to TRBD1. Germline V CDR1 and CDR2: SNHLY, FYNNEI. V dropped 4 bases and J dropped 2; count of bases not matched to a gene: 1. This CDR3 spans 13 amino acids. This CDR3 is CASSGTGNYGYTF. Written as DNA, the CDR3 is TGTGCCAGCAGTGGGACAGGAAACTATGGCTACACCTTC.

This clone was counted only a few times. The chain has TRBV9 and TRBJ2-3, with TRBD2 matching over 9 bases. The CDR3 runs to 15 residues. The germline V gene encodes CDR1 SGDLS and CDR2 YYNGEE. The J segment lost 3 bases and the V segment lost 3 bases, leaving 5 bases of the junction unmatched. CDR3 in DNA: TGTGCCAGCAGCGCAGCGGGGGGTTGGACAGATACGCAGTATTTT. Its translation is CASSAAGGWTDTQYF.

The V call is TRBV3-1 (or the pseudogene TRBV3-2), the J call TRBJ2-6, with a tentative D call TRBD1 (6 bases). Germline CDR1 and CDR2: LGHDT and YNNKEL (reference sequence). The CDR3 covers 15 residues. With 4 bases removed from V and 4 bases from J, the gap between germline ends came to 11 bases. CDR3 in amino acids: CASSRQTGGANVLTF. The DNA for the CDR3 is TGTGCCAGCAGCCGACAGACAGGAGGGGCCAACGTCCTGACTTTC.

The chain recombines TRBV27 with TRBJ1-2; TRBD1 agrees at 7 bases. Germline CDR1 MNHEY, CDR2 SMNVEV (reference sequence). The CDR3 totals 14 residues. Trimming cost V 3 bases and J 1 base; bases outside gene matches: 2. In DNA, the CDR3 is TGTGCCAGCAGTTTGGGACAGAGTAACTATGGCTACACCTTC. Protein: CASSLGQSNYGYTF.

This chain joins TRBV18 and TRBJ1-2; TRBD1 matches at 9 bases. Germline V gene sequence: CDR1 KGHSH, CDR2 LQKENI. The CDR3 length is 14 residues. V lost 1 base to trimming and J lost 7 bases; unmatched junction nucleotides: 4. The CDR3 is CASSPQQGAGGYTF. The DNA of the CDR3 is TGTGCCAGCTCACCACAACAGGGGGCCGGTGGCTACACCTTC.

The table lists this clone with a count of one. The chain recombines TRBV5-3 with TRBJ2-7; TRBD2 is a possible D gene (6 bases). TRBV5-3 is designated an ORF whose function remains uncertain. CDR3 size: 16 residues. The V end lost 4 bases, the J end lost 4 bases, and 21 bases lay between the germline ends. DNA for the CDR3: TGTGCCAGAAGCGCGCCCGGGACTTCAGCACCTTACGAGCAGTACTTC. This sequence encodes CARSAPGTSAPYEQYF.

This rearrangement joins TRBV5-1 to TRBJ2-2; a possible D gene is TRBD2 (6 bases). There are 16 residues in the CDR3. Germline assignment: CDR1 SGHRS and CDR2 YFSETQ. Trimming removed 2 bases from V and 0 bases from J, with 11 bases in between. CDR3 DNA sequence: TGCGCCAGCAGCTTCGTGGCGGGAACGAACACCGGGGAGCTGTTTTTT. Translation: CASSFVAGTNTGELFF. The complete variable domain, with remaining parts taken from reference TRBV5-1 and TRBJ2-2, reads KAGVTQTPRYLIKTRGQQVTLSCSPISGHRSVSWYQQTPGQGLQFLFEYFSETQRNKGNFPGRFSGRQFSNSRSEMNVSTLELGDSALYLCASSFVAGTNTGELFFGEGSRLTVL.

The chain joins TRBV6-5 to TRBJ2-1; TRBD2 agrees at 7 bases. V lost 3 bases and J lost 0; bases outside the gene matches: 5. The CDR3 has 16 residues. Germline CDR1 and CDR2: MNHEY and SVGAGI. CDR3 DNA: TGTGCCAGCAGTTATCGGTGGGGGGGCTCCTACAATGAGCAGTTCTTC. This gives the protein CASSYRWGGSYNEQFF.

The chain has TRBV5-6 and TRBJ1-1; TRBD1 is a possible D gene (6 bases). The CDR3 consists of 16 residues. CDR1 is SGHDT, CDR2 YYEEEE, per germline. The V end lost 1 base, the J end lost 0 bases, and 13 bases lay between the germline ends. CDR3 sequence: CASSLLGQNMNTEAFF. In nucleotides, the CDR3 is TGTGCCAGCAGCTTGCTGGGACAAAACATGAACACTGAAGCTTTCTTT.

As regards this clone: This sample also contains other DNA sequences that code for the same CDR3. This sequence joins TRBV25-1 and TRBJ1-2, with a tentative D call TRBD1 (5 bases). Germline assignment: CDR1 MGHDK and CDR2 SYGVNS. With 3 bases removed from V and 3 bases from J, the gap between germline ends came to 8 bases. The CDR3 sequence is 13 residues long. This CDR3 is CASSESRDYGYTF. The CDR3 DNA is TGTGCCAGCAGTGAGTCCAGGGACTATGGCTACACCTTC.

Regarding this clone: This sample also contains other DNA sequences that code for the same CDR3. The V gene is TRBV7-3, the J gene TRBJ2-3; TRBD2 aligns across 10 bases. This CDR3 comprises 15 residues. V lost 3 bases, J lost 3 bases, and 3 bases stayed unmatched. CDR1 and CDR2 from the germline V gene are SGHTA and FQGTGA. CDR3 protein: CASSFSGGLTDTQYF. The CDR3 DNA reads as TGTGCCAGCAGCTTTAGCGGGGGGCTAACAGATACGCAGTATTTT. Together with reference TRBV7-3 and TRBJ2-3, the CDR3 gives the full variable domain: GAGVSQTPSNKVTEKGKYVELRCDPISGHTALYWYRQSLGQGPEFLIYFQGTGAADDSGLPNDRFFAVRPEGSVSTLKIQRTERGDSAVYLCASSFSGGLTDTQYFGPGTRLTVL.

This chain joins TRBV6-5 and TRBJ1-2, with D maybe TRBD1 (6 bases). V lost 5 bases, J lost 7 bases, and 17 bases lay in between. Germline lookup yields CDR1 MNHEY and CDR2 SVGAGI. CDR3 length equals 14 residues. In nucleotides, the CDR3 is TGTGCCAGCAGTCCTTTACAGGGTTTTGGTGGCTACACCTTC. It encodes CASSPLQGFGGYTF.

The chain links TRBV7-2 to TRBJ2-5, with 8 bases fitting TRBD2. The CDR3 consists of 13 residues. Germline lookup yields CDR1 SGHTA and CDR2 FQGNSA. Trimming at V came to 1 base and at J to 5 bases, leaving 0 bases not matched to a gene. The CDR3 loop reads CASSLGGGETQYF. In DNA, the CDR3 is TGTGCCAGCAGCTTAGGCGGGGGGGAGACCCAGTACTTC.

The chain is built from TRBV5-4 and TRBJ1-2; TRBD1 aligns across 9 bases. CDR3 length: 14 amino acids. Per the germline V gene, CDR1 is SGHNT and CDR2 is YYREEE (reference sequence). V lost 7 bases to trimming and J lost 3 bases; unmatched junction nucleotides: 7. The CDR3 coding sequence is TGTGCCAGCGGAAGACAGGGGGGGGACTATGGCTACACCTTC. Protein: CASGRQGGDYGYTF.

The chain carries TRBV6-5 and TRBJ2-3; tentatively, D is TRBD2 (5 bases). Germline lookup yields CDR1 MNHEY and CDR2 SVGAGI. Trimming took off 0 bases at V and 3 bases at J, with 7 bases between the two ends. The CDR3 runs 14 residues. The CDR3 nucleotides read TGTGCCAGCAGTTACTCCGGGGTGACAGATACGCAGTATTTT. This encodes CASSYSGVTDTQYF.